The rows below give T cell receptor beta chains drawn from one sample of a study of blood T cell repertoires in COVID-19. Measured with immunoSEQ multiplex PCR; TCRdb has only the in-frame clones, and not every one. The table includes some 250,000 clones, around 83% detected once. The sequenced material came from peripheral blood. Source of these receptors: a woman in her sixties or seventies with active or convalescent COVID-19. Each CDR3 is given with its conserved first and last residue. A D gene is named only where the DNA matches it firmly. Clone size is stated in some rows and not others, as once, few, many or a class when expanded.

>TRBD2|-|TRBV12-5|17|TRBJ2-5
CASGSGTSGGRRETQYF
TGTGCTAGTGGTAGCGGGACTAGCGGGGGGCGAAGAGAGACCCAGTACTTC
>TRBD1|-|TRBV18|13|TRBJ2-5
CASSPGQGETQYF
TGTGCCAGCTCACCTGGACAGGGAGAGACCCAGTACTTC
>TRBD1|-|TRBV6-6|12|TRBJ2-1
CASSIQGNEQFF
TGTGCCAGCAGTATACAGGGGAATGAGCAGTTCTTC
>TRBD1|-|TRBV4-2|14|TRBJ2-7
CASSRDREGREQYF
TGTGCCAGCAGTCGGGACAGGGAGGGTCGCGAGCAGTACTTC
>-|-|TRBV6-2/TRBV6-3|15|TRBJ1-4
CASSITRRWEEKLFF
TGTGCCAGCAGTATCACGCGGCGGTGGGAGGAAAAACTGTTTTTT
>-|-|TRBV7-2|14|TRBJ1-3
CASSLGTTGNTIYF
TGTGCCAGCAGTCTAGGGACTACTGGAAACACCATATATTTT
>TRBD1|few|TRBV5-1|14|TRBJ2-2
CASSLQGDTGELFF
TGCGCCAGCAGCTTACAGGGGGACACCGGGGAGCTGTTTTTT
>-|-|TRBV6-5|13|TRBJ2-1
CASTRGAYDEQFF
TGTGCCAGCACGCGGGGAGCATATGATGAGCAGTTCTTC
>-|few|TRBV5-1|13|TRBJ1-5
CASSRDSNQPQHF
TGCGCCAGCAGCCGGGATAGCAATCAGCCCCAGCATTTT
>TRBD1|-|TRBV2|18|TRBJ1-5
CASSSTGQGLRGNQPQHF
TGTGCCAGCAGTTCCACGGGACAGGGCCTTAGGGGCAATCAGCCCCAGCATTTT
>-|-|TRBV13|13|TRBJ2-7
CASSFRDSRPQYF
TGTGCCAGCAGCTTCCGGGACTCCCGTCCGCAGTACTTC
>-|-|TRBV15|15|TRBJ1-1
CATSRVAGMNTEAFF
TGTGCCACCAGCAGAGTTGCTGGCATGAACACTGAAGCTTTCTTT
>TRBD2|-|TRBV27|16|TRBJ2-1
CASRDLSGGTYNEQFF
TGTGCCAGCAGAGACCTAAGCGGGGGCACCTACAATGAGCAGTTCTTC
>-|few|TRBV19|16|TRBJ2-1
CASSIGTGSVGNEQFF
TGTGCCAGTAGTATAGGAACAGGGTCGGTGGGAAATGAGCAGTTCTTC
>-|-|TRBV30|11|TRBJ1-1
CAWSRGTAAFF
TGTGCCTGGAGTCGAGGCACTGCGGCTTTCTTT
>-|-|TRBV18|14|TRBJ2-7
CASSPPGVSGEQYF
TGTGCCAGCTCACCCCCAGGGGTATCGGGGGAGCAGTACTTC
>TRBD2|-|TRBV7-3|15|TRBJ2-5
CASSLGGGQGETQYF
TGTGCCAGCAGCCTCGGCGGGGGGCAAGGGGAGACCCAGTACTTC